This TCR beta chain comes out of a study of blood T cell repertoires in COVID-19 (dated by TCRdb to the early 2020s). About the investigation overall: The collaborator samples originated in the United States, Italy and Spain and spanned the acute and convalescent phases of COVID-19. The prospective study material was composed of cDNA or gDNA derived from T cells, B-cell-depleted T cells, or PBMCs. The dataset comprised deeply sampled blood TCRbeta repertoires from subjects exposed to, actively infected with, or recovered from COVID-19. The repertoires were released in a freely available public database meant as a resource for research on the immune response to SARS-CoV-2. Samples came from the ongoing ImmuneRACE study (first 160 participants) plus 1,254 subjects from 6 global collaborators. A de-identified subject ID, COVID-19 status, age in years and sex were almost always included in the sample metadata. Where HLA class I and class II types were available, the types were taken from metadata supplied by the sample provider, not from assay-based typing.

V lost 5 bases and J lost 0 bases; the stretch between them is 13 bases long. From the germline V gene, CDR1 is SGHVS and CDR2 is FQNEAQ. The CDR3 sequence holds 15 residues, the cysteine and phenylalanine included. Just CDR3 DNA is preserved here, 45 bases in frame from base 1. The paper's findings and limits, for the study overall: Clinical and demographic metadata were provided uncurated, with the amount varying by source and participant.

Whole blood was collected in K2EDTA tubes by collaborating institutions according to the institutions' own protocols. For TCRbeta analysis, collaborator samples were shipped as frozen whole blood, as isolated PBMCs, or as DNA extracted from either sample type. The immunoSEQ Assay, a bias-controlled multiplex PCR, was used to amplify TCRbeta CDR3 regions from genomic DNA. Turning to the authors' computational methods: The number of nucleated cells in each sample was estimated from the amplification of reference gene primers within the assay. To quantify the absolute abundance of each unique TCRbeta CDR3 rearrangement, sequence reads were collapsed and filtered. For each sample, productive Simpson clonality was calculated as the square root of Simpson's diversity index over productive rearrangements. Entries here come from immuneACCESS through TCRdb and include only in-frame sequences with V and J called. Some clones fail to appear in such tables; in the studies checked, an unresolved V gene covers under half of the shortfall, and the cause of the remainder is unknown. Clone size and the V and J calls come from that table; the DNA yielded D and trimming. For this sample the table gives 350,000 to 450,000 clones, of which around 85% were detected only once. The top ten clones comprise 3.5% to 4% of the sample.

Remarks on this clone: It lacks a known antigen. Base qualities are missing; no much larger clone stands one base away.

Source material: peripheral blood. The chain is encoded by TRBV7-8 joined to TRBJ1-1; perhaps TRBD1 is the D gene, with 5 bases matching. The TCR originated in a young woman with acute or convalescent COVID-19. DNA sequence: TGTGCCAGCAGCCAACGGGAGGGGATGAACACTGAAGCTTTCTTT. Translation gives CASSQREGMNTEAFF. Outside the CDR3, residues come from the reference TRBV7-8 and TRBJ1-1 proteins, so the full variable domain is: GAGVSQSPRYKVAKRGQDVALRCDPISGHVSLFWYQQALGQGPEFLTYFQNEAQLDKSGLPSDRFFAERPEGSVSTLKIQRTQQEDSAVYLCASSQREGMNTEAFFGQGTRLTVV.